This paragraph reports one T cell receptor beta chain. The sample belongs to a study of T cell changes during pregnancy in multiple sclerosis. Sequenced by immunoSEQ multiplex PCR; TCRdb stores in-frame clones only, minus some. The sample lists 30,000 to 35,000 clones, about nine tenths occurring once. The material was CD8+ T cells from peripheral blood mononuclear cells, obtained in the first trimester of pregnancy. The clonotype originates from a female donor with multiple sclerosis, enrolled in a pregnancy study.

The CDR3 region is CASSSWTGGSYEQYF. As DNA, the CDR3 is TGTGCCAGCAGCTCCTGGACAGGGGGGTCCTACGAGCAGTACTTC. The chain links TRBV5-6 to TRBJ2-7; 10 nucleotides agree with TRBD1. Germline V gives CDR1 SGHDT, CDR2 YYEEEE. The CDR3 contains 15 residues. V trimming: 3 bases; J trimming: 1 base; junction bases outside the gene matches: 4.